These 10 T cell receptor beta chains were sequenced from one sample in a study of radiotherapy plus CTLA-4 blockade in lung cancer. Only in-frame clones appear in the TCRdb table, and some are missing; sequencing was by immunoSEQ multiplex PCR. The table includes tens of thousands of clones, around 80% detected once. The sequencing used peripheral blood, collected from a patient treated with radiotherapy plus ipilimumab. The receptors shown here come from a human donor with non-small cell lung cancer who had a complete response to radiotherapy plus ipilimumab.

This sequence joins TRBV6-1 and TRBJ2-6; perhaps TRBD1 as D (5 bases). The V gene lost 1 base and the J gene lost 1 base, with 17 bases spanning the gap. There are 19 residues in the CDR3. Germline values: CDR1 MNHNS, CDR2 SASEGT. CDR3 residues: CASSEVEGQGRSGANVLTF. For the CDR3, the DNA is TGTGCCAGCAGTGAAGTTGAAGGGCAGGGAAGGTCTGGGGCCAACGTCCTGACTTTC.

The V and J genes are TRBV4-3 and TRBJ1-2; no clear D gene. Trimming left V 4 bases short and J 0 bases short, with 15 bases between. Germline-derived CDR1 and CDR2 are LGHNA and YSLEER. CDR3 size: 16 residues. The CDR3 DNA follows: TGCGCCAGCAGCCCCCGGCCTGCGGGAGCTAACTATGGCTACACCTTC. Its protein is CASSPRPAGANYGYTF.

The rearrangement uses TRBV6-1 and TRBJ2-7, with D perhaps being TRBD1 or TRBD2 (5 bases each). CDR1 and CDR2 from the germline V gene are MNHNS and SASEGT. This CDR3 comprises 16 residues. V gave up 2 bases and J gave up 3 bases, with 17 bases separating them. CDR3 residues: CASSERRVGANYEQYF. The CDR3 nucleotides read TGTGCCAGCAGTGAAAGACGGGTCGGGGCAAACTACGAGCAGTACTTC.

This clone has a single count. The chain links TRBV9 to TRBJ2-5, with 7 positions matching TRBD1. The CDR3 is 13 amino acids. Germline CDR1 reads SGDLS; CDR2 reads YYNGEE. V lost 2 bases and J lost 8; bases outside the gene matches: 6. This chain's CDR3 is CASSVRIGGTQYF. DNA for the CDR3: TGTGCCAGCAGCGTTAGGATAGGGGGCACCCAGTACTTC.

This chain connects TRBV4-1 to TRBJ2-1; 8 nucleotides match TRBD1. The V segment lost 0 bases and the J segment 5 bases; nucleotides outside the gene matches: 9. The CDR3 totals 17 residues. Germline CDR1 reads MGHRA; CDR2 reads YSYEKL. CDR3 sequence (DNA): TGCGCCAGCAGCCAAGATTACAACAGGGGGATTAACAATGAGCAGTTCTTC. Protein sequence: CASSQDYNRGINNEQFF.

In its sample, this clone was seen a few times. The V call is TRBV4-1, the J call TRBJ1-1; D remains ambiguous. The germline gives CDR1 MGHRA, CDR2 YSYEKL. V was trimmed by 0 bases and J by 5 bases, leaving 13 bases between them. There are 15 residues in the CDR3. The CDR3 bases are TGCGCCAGCAGCCAAGATTATTCCCTGGGGACTGAAGCTTTCTTT. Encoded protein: CASSQDYSLGTEAFF.

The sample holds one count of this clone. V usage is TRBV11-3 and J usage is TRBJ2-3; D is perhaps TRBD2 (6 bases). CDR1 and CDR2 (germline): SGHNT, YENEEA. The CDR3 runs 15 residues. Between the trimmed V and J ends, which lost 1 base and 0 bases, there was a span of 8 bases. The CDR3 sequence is CASSLGGASTDTQYF. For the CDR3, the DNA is TGTGCCAGCAGCTTAGGCGGGGCTAGCACAGATACGCAGTATTTT.

CDR3 coding DNA: TGTGCCAGCAGCTTCGCGGTGAACACCGGGGAGCTGTTTTTT. Translation: CASSFAVNTGELFF. The chain is built from TRBV7-9 and TRBJ2-2; no clear D. Trimming shortened V by 3 bases and J by 1 base, and 6 bases separated the two germline ends. Germline V gene sequence: CDR1 SEHNR, CDR2 FQNEAQ (reference sequence). This CDR3 region has 14 residues.

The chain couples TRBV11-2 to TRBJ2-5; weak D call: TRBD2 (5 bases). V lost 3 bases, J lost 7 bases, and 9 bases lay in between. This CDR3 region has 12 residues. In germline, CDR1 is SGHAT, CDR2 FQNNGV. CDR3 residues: CASSFGRGTQYF. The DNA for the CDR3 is TGTGCCAGCAGCTTCGGTCGGGGGACCCAGTACTTC.

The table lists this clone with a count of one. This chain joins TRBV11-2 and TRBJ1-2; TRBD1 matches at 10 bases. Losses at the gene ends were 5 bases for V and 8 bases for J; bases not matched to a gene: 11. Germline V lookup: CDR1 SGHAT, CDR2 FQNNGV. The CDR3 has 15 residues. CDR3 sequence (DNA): TGTGCCAGCAGCGGGAGACAGGGGGCGAGGAGGGGCTACACCTTC. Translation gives CASSGRQGARRGYTF. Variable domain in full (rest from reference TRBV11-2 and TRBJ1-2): EAGVAQSPRYKIIEKRQSVAFWCNPISGHATLYWYQQILGQGPKLLIQFQNNGVVDDSQLPKDRFSAERLKGVDSTLKIQPAKLEDSAVYLCASSGRQGARRGYTFGSGTRLTVV.